This T cell receptor (beta chain) is from a study of blood T cell repertoires in COVID-19. Here immunoSEQ multiplex PCR was the method, and the copy in TCRdb shows in-frame clones only, minus some. The sample has approximately 200,000 clones, approximately 80% seen once. The germline V gene encodes CDR1 SNHLY and CDR2 FYNNEI. V lost 5 bases and J lost 4, with 11 bases in between. The CDR3 spans 13 residues. The chain couples TRBV2 to TRBJ1-2; possible D gene TRBD1, 6 bases. The origin of this receptor is a man aged 35-49 years who had recovered from COVID-19. Sample: PBMCs or T cells enriched from blood (not recorded which). The CDR3 DNA reads as TGTGCCAGCAGTAAGACAGGCTCCTATGGCTACACCTTC. This sequence encodes CASSKTGSYGYTF.